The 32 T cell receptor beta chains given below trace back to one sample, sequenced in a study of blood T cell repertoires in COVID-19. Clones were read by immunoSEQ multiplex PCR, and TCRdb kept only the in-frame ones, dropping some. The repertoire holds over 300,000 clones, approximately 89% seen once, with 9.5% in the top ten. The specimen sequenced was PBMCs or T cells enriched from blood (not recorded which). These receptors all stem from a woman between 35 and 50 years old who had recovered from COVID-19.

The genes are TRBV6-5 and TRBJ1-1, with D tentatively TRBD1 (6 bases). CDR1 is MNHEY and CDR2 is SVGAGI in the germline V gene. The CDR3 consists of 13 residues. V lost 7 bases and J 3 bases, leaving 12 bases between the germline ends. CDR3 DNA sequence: TGTGCCAGCAAATACAGGGCGGACACTGAAGCTTTCTTT. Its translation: CASKYRADTEAFF.

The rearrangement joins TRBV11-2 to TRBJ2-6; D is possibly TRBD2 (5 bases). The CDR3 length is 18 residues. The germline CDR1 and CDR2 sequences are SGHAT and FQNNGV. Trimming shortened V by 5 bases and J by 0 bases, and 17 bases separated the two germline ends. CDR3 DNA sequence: TGTGCCAGCAGCATCCAGCTTTCTGGGAGCTCTGGGGCCAACGTCCTGACTTTC. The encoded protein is CASSIQLSGSSGANVLTF.

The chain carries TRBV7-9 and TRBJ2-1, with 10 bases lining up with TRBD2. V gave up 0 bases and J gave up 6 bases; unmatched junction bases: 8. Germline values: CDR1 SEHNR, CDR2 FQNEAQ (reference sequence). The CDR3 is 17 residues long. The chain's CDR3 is CASSLAPLAGGINEQFF. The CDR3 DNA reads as TGTGCCAGCAGCTTAGCGCCCTTAGCGGGAGGTATCAATGAGCAGTTCTTC. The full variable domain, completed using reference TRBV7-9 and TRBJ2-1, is DTGVSQNPRHKITKRGQNVTFRCDPISEHNRLYWYRQTLGQGPEFLTYFQNEAQLEKSRLLSDRFSAERPKGSFSTLEIQRTEQGDSAMYLCASSLAPLAGGINEQFFGPGTRLTVL.

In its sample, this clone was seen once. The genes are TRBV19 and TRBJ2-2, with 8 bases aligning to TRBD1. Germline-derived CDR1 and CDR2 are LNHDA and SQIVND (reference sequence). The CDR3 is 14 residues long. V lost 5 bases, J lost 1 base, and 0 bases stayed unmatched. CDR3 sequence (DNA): TGTGCCAGTAGTGACAGGGGGAACACCGGGGAGCTGTTTTTT. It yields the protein CASSDRGNTGELFF.

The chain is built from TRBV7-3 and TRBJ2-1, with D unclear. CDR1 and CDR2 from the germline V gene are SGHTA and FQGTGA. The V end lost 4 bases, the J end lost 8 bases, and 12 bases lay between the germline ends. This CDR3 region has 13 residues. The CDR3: CASSYLSMDEQFF. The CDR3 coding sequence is TGTGCCAGCAGCTACCTAAGCATGGATGAGCAGTTCTTC. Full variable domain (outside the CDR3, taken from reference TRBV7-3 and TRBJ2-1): GAGVSQTPSNKVTEKGKYVELRCDPISGHTALYWYRQSLGQGPEFLIYFQGTGAADDSGLPNDRFFAVRPEGSVSTLKIQRTERGDSAVYLCASSYLSMDEQFFGPGTRLTVL.

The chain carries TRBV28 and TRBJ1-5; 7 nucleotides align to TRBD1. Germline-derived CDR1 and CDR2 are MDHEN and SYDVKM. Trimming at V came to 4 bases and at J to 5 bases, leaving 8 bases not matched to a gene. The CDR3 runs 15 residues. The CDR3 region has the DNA TGTGCCAGCAGTTCCCTCGACAGGGACCATCAGCCCCAGCATTTT. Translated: CASSSLDRDHQPQHF. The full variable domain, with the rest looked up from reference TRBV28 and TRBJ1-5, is DVKVTQSSRYLVKRTGEKVFLECVQDMDHENMFWYRQDPGLGLRLIYFSYDVKMKEKGDIPEGYSVSREKKERFSLILESASTNQTSMYLCASSSLDRDHQPQHFGDGTRLSIL.

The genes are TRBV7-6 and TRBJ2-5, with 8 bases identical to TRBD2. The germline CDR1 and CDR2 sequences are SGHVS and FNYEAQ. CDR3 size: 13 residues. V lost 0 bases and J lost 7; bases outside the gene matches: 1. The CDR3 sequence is CASSLAAGGTQYF. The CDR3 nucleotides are TGTGCCAGCAGCTTAGCGGCGGGGGGGACCCAGTACTTC.

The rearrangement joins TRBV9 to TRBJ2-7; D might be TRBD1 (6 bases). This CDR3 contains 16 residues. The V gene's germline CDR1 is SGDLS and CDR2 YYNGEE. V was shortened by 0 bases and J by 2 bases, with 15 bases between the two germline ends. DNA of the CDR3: TGTGCCAGCAGCGTAGGGACAGATATTTTTACCTACGAGCAGTACTTC. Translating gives CASSVGTDIFTYEQYF.

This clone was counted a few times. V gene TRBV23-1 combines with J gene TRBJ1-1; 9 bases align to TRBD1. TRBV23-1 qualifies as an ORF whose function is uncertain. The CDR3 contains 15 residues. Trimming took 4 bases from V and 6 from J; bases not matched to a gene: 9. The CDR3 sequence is CASSPLQGARAEAFF. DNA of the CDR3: TGCGCCAGCAGTCCGTTACAGGGGGCTCGGGCTGAAGCTTTCTTT.

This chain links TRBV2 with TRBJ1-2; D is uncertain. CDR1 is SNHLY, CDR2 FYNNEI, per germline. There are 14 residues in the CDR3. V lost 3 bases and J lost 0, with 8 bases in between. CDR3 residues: CASSESLTNYGYTF. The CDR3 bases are TGTGCCAGCAGTGAGAGTCTCACTAACTATGGCTACACCTTC.

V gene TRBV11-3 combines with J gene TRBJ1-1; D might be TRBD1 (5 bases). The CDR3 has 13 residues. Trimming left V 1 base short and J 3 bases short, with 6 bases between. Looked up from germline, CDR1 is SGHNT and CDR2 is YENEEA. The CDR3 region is CASSLGGDTEAFF. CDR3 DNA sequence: TGTGCCAGCAGCTTAGGGGGGGACACTGAAGCTTTCTTT.

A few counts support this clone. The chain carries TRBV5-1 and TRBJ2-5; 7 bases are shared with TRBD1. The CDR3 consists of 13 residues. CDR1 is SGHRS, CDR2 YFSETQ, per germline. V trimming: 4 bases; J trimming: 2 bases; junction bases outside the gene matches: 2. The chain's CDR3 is CASSTDRQETQYF. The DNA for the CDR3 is TGCGCCAGCAGCACGGACAGGCAAGAGACCCAGTACTTC.

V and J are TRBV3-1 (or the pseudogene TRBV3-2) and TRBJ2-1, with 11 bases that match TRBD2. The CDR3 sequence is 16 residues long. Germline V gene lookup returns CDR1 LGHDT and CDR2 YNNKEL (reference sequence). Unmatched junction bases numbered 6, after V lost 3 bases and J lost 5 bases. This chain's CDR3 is CASSQPLAGGNNEQFF. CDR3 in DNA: TGTGCCAGCAGCCAGCCTCTAGCGGGGGGCAACAATGAGCAGTTCTTC.

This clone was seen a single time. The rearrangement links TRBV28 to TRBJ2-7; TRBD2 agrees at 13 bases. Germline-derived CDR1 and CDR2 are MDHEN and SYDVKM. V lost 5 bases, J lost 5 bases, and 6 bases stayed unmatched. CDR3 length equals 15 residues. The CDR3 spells CASSLTSGGANEQYF. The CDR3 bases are TGTGCCAGCAGTCTTACTAGCGGGGGGGCTAACGAGCAGTACTTC. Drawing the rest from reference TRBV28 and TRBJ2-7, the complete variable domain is DVKVTQSSRYLVKRTGEKVFLECVQDMDHENMFWYRQDPGLGLRLIYFSYDVKMKEKGDIPEGYSVSREKKERFSLILESASTNQTSMYLCASSLTSGGANEQYFGPGTRLTVT.

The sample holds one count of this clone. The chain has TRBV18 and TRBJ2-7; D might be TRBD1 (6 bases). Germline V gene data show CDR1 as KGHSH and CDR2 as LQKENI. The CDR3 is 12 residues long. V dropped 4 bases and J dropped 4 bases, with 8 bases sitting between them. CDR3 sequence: CASSRTAYEQYF. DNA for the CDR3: TGTGCCAGCTCACGGACAGCGTACGAGCAGTACTTC. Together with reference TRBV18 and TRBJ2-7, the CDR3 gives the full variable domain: NAGVMQNPRHLVRRRGQEARLRCSPMKGHSHVYWYRQLPEEGLKFMVYLQKENIIDESGMPKERFSAEFPKEGPSILRIQQVVRGDSAAYFCASSRTAYEQYFGPGTRLTVT.

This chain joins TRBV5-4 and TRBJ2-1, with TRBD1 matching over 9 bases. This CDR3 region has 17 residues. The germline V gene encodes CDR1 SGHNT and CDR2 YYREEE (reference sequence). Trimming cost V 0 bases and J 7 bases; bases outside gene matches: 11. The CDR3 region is CASSLGSPGTGKNEQFF. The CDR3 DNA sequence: TGTGCCAGCAGCTTGGGATCACCCGGGACAGGGAAAAATGAGCAGTTCTTC.

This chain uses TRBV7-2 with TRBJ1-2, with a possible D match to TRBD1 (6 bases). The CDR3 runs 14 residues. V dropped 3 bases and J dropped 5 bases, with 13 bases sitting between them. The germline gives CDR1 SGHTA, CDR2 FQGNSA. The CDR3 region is CASSFGGPTYGYTF. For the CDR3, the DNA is TGTGCCAGCAGCTTCGGGGGGCCAACGTATGGCTACACCTTC.

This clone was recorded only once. The CDR3 coding sequence is TGTGCCTGGAGCGAAGGGGTAACAGGAAACACCATATATTTT. This translates into CAWSEGVTGNTIYF. This chain uses TRBV30 with TRBJ1-3, with TRBD1 as a possible D gene (5 bases). Between the trimmed V and J ends, which lost 3 bases and 4 bases, there was a span of 13 bases. The CDR3 spans 14 residues. Germline loops: CDR1 GTSNPN, CDR2 SVGIG (reference sequence).

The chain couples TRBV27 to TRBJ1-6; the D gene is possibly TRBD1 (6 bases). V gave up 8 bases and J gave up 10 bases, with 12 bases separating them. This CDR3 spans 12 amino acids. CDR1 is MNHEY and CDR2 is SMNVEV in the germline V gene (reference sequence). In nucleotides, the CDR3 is TGTGCCAGCGCGGACAGACGCTCACCCCTCCACTTT. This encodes CASADRRSPLHF.

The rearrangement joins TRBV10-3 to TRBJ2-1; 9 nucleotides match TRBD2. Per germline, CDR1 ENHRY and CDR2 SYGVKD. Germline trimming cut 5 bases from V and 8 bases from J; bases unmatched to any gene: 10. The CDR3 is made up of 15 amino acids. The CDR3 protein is CAISSLAGEGDEQFF. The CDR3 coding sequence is TGTGCCATCAGTTCTTTAGCGGGAGAGGGCGATGAGCAGTTCTTC.

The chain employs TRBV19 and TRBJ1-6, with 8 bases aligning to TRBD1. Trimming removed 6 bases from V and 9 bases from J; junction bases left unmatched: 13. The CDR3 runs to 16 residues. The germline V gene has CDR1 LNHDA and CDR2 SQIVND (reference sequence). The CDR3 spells CASSPFTGTGFSPLHF. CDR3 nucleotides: TGTGCCAGTAGCCCATTTACCGGGACAGGCTTTTCACCCCTCCACTTT.

The chain's CDR3 is CATQAGLAGIYEQYF. The CDR3 DNA reads TGTGCCACCCAAGCGGGACTAGCGGGGATCTACGAGCAGTACTTC. The chain has TRBV2 and TRBJ2-7; 13 nucleotides align to TRBD2. From germline, CDR1 is SNHLY and CDR2 FYNNEI. Trimming removed 10 bases from V and 3 bases from J; junction bases left unmatched: 9. This CDR3 has 15 amino acids.

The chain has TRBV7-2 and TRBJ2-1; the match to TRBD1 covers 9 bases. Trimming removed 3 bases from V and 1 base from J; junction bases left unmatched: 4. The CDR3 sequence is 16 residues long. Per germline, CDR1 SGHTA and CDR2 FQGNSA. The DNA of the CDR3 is TGTGCCAGCAGCTTCGCCGGGACAGGGTCCTACAATGAGCAGTTCTTC. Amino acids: CASSFAGTGSYNEQFF.

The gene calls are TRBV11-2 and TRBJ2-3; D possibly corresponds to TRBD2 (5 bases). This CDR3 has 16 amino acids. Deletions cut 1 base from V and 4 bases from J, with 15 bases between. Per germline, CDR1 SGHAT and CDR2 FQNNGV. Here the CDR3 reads CASSLGVELVADTQYF. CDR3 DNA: TGTGCCAGCAGCTTAGGTGTGGAACTAGTTGCAGATACGCAGTATTTT.

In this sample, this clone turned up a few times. Here the CDR3 DNA reads TGTGCCAGCAGCCAAGATGAGAGGGTTGCTTTCTTT. Translating gives CASSQDERVAFF. This chain links TRBV3-1 (or the pseudogene TRBV3-2) with TRBJ1-1; unclear D gene. The V gene lost 0 bases and the J gene lost 11 bases, with 10 bases spanning the gap. This CDR3 is built from 12 residues. The V gene's germline CDR1 is LGHDT and CDR2 YNNKEL (reference sequence).

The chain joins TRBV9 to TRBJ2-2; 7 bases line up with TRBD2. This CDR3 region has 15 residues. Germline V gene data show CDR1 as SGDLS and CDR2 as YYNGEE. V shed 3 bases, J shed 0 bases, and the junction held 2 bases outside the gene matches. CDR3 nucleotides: TGTGCCAGCAGCGCACTAGCGACGAACACCGGGGAGCTGTTTTTT. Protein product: CASSALATNTGELFF.

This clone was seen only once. CDR3 protein: CASSQSTSGRGAGELFF. The CDR3, as DNA: TGCGCCAGCAGCCAATCTACTAGCGGGAGAGGGGCCGGGGAGCTGTTTTTT. The chain couples TRBV4-3 to TRBJ2-2, with TRBD2 identical over 11 bases. The V gene end was trimmed by 2 bases and the J gene end by 6 bases; junction bases not matched to a gene: 8. This CDR3 is 17 amino acids long. Germline CDR1 is LGHNA and CDR2 is YSLEER.

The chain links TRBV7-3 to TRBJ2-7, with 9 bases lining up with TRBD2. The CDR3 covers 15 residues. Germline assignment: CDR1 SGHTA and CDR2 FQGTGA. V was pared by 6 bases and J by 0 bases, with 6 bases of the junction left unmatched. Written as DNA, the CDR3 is TGTGCCAGCAGTCGTAGCGGGGGTCCCTCCTACGAGCAGTACTTC. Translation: CASSRSGGPSYEQYF.

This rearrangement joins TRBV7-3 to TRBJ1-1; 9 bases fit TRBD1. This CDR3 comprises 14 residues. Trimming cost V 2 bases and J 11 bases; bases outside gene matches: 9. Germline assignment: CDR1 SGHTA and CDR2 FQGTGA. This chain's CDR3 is CASSLPGQGLPAFF. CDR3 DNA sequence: TGTGCCAGCAGCTTACCGGGACAGGGCCTGCCGGCTTTCTTT. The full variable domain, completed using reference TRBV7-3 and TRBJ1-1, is GAGVSQTPSNKVTEKGKYVELRCDPISGHTALYWYRQSLGQGPEFLIYFQGTGAADDSGLPNDRFFAVRPEGSVSTLKIQRTERGDSAVYLCASSLPGQGLPAFFGQGTRLTVV.

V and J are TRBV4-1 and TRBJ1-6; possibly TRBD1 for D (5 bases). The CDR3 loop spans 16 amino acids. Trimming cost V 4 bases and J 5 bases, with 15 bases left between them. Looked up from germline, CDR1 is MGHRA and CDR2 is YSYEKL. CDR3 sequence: CASSRLRDLNNSPLHF. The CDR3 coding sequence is TGCGCCAGCAGCCGGTTGCGGGACCTCAATAATTCACCCCTCCACTTT.

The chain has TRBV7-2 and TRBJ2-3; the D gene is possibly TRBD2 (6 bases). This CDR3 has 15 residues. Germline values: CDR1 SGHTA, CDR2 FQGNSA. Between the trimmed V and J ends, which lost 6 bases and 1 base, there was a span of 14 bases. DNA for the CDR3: TGTGCCAGCAGATACCCGGGACTTCGCACAGATACGCAGTATTTT. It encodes CASRYPGLRTDTQYF. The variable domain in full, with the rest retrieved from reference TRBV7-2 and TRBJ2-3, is GAGVSQSPSNKVTEKGKDVELRCDPISGHTALYWYRQSLGQGLEFLIYFQGNSAPDKSGLPSDRFSAERTGGSVSTLTIQRTQQEDSAVYLCASRYPGLRTDTQYFGPGTRLTVL.

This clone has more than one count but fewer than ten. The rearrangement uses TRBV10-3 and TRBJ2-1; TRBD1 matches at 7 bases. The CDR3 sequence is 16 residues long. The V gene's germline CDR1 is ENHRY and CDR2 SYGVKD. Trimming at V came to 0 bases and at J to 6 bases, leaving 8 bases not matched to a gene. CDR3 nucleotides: TGTGCCATCAGTGAGTCGAGAACAGGGGTGGGCAATGAGCAGTTCTTC. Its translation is CAISESRTGVGNEQFF.